Detailed here is one T cell receptor (beta chain). What antigen it recognizes has not been identified. Given a much more abundant clone one base away, this may be a read error. The data originate from a study of CD8 T cells in ankylosing spondylitis (dated by TCRdb to the late 2010s). Regarding the complete study: T cell receptor beta repertoires were profiled in healthy donors and ankylosing spondylitis patients so that disease-linked TCR variants could be found. Peripheral blood was sampled, and synovial fluid was also collected from ankylosing spondylitis patients. The full study cohort was made up of over 20 ankylosing spondylitis patients and roughly 100 healthy donors. Points the paper makes about the study in general: A TCR beta motif made up of several highly homologous amino acid variants appeared to be characteristic of blood from ankylosing spondylitis patients. According to the report, matched synovial fluid samples from ankylosing spondylitis patients were significantly enriched for the disease-linked clones. The disease-linked clones showed a CD8+ phenotype and occurred at relatively low frequencies in peripheral blood. Some motif variants had previously been reported in the synovial fluid and blood of reactive arthritis patients, which suggests shared mechanisms of disease initiation.

Instrument used: Illumina HiSeq 2500. TCR beta libraries were prepared by quantitative 5'-RACE with molecular barcodes. Under the source paper's analysis protocol: A new computational method, built on a probabilistic model of VDJ rearrangement, was used to identify disease-linked TCR variants. TCRdb reanalyzed the raw reads on its own, using fastp at Q25 for trimming and MiXCR for clone calling, and kept in-frame beta chains. CDR3 protein duplicates are merged, each entry listing the most common genes and DNA. The V and J calls and clone size come from TCRdb's table, not from the authors' own analysis. Present in this sample are about 260,000 distinct CDR3 sequences, roughly 20% of which were seen just once. Together, the top ten hold 7.5% to 9% of the sample. CDR1 and CDR2 are drawn from the germline V gene (reference sequence): DFQATT, SNEGSKA. The CDR3 sequence holds 17 residues, the cysteine and phenylalanine included. Only the CDR3 part of the read is kept: 51 bases, read in frame from the first base.

The TCR sequence derives from a male donor with ankylosing spondylitis or in good health (not recorded which). The chain links TRBV20-1 with TRBJ2-1; 11 bases in between match TRBD2. The sequencing sample was made of blood, either unsorted or a sorted T cell fraction (not recorded which). At the DNA level, the sequence is TGCAGTGCTCCTACTAGCGGGGGTCTGAGCTCCTGCAATGAGCAGTTCTTC. Protein translation: CSAPTSGGLSSCNEQFF.